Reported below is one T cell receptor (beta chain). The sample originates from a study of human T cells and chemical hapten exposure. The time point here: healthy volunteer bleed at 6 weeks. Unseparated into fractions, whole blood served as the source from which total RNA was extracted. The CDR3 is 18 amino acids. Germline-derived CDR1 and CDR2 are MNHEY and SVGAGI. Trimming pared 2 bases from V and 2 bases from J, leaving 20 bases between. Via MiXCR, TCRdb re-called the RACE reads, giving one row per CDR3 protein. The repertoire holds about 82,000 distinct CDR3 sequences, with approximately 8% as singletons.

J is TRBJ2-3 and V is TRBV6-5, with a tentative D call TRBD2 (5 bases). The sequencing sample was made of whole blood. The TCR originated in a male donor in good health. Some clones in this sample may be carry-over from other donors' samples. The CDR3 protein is CASSYQGGRRENTDTQYF. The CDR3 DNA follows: TGTGCCAGCAGTTACCAAGGAGGCCGTCGCGAAAACACAGATACGCAGTATTTT.